These 16 T cell receptor beta chains originate from one sample sequenced in a study of cytomegalovirus exposure and HLA in healthy donors. Here immunoSEQ multiplex PCR was the method, and the copy in TCRdb shows in-frame clones only, minus some. This table holds roughly 79,000 clones, 93% found once. What was sequenced was PBMCs. Source of these receptors: a man aged 18 to 30 in good health and CMV-seronegative.

The gene calls are TRBV27 and TRBJ1-5; perhaps TRBD1 as D (6 bases). V gave up 2 bases and J gave up 0 bases, with 23 bases separating them. The germline CDR1 and CDR2 sequences are MNHEY and SMNVEV (reference sequence). The CDR3 contains 20 residues. DNA for the CDR3: TGTGCCAGCAGTTTAGACTATGGGACATACCGTTCCAATAGCAATCAGCCCCAGCATTTT. Its protein is CASSLDYGTYRSNSNQPQHF.

This clone appeared once. V gene TRBV5-6 combines with J gene TRBJ1-2; 10 positions match TRBD1. The CDR3 totals 14 residues. CDR1 is SGHDT, CDR2 YYEEEE, per germline. V dropped 2 bases and J dropped 8; count of bases not matched to a gene: 6. The CDR3 here is CASSFPGQGMGYTF. Written as DNA, the CDR3 is TGTGCCAGCAGCTTCCCGGGACAGGGGATGGGCTACACCTTC.

CDR3 in DNA: TGTGCCTGGACCTTAGCGGGAGGGGGGGAGACCCAGTACTTC. This translates into CAWTLAGGGETQYF. The chain combines TRBV30 with TRBJ2-5, with 11 bases aligning to TRBD2. CDR1 is GTSNPN, CDR2 SVGIG, per germline (reference sequence). V shed 4 bases and J 5 bases; nucleotides not matched to a gene: 6. CDR3 length: 14 residues.

The chain recombines TRBV27 with TRBJ1-1, with 8 bases lining up with TRBD1. This CDR3 is built from 15 residues. Losses at the gene ends were 6 bases for V and 1 base for J; bases not matched to a gene: 7. Germline assignment: CDR1 MNHEY and CDR2 SMNVEV (reference sequence). The CDR3, as DNA: TGTGCCAGCAGCACGTCCGACAGGGGGAACACTGAAGCTTTCTTT. It yields the protein CASSTSDRGNTEAFF.

This clone is a singleton in its sample. The chain links TRBV11-3 to TRBJ2-5; the D gene is possibly TRBD1 (5 bases). V gave up 0 bases and J gave up 7 bases, with 12 bases separating them. CDR1 SGHNT and CDR2 YENEEA come from the germline V gene. The CDR3 loop spans 14 amino acids. In DNA form, the CDR3 reads TGTGCCAGCAGCTTAGATCTGAACCAGGGGACCCAGTACTTC. Its protein is CASSLDLNQGTQYF.

The CDR3 sequence is CASSFTGVTDTQYF. CDR3 nucleotides: TGTGCCAGCAGTTTTACGGGAGTCACAGATACGCAGTATTTT. The V and J genes are TRBV27 and TRBJ2-3, with D possibly TRBD2 on 6 matching bases. The CDR3 runs to 14 residues. The germline gives CDR1 MNHEY, CDR2 SMNVEV (reference sequence). V was pared by 3 bases and J by 2 bases, with 9 bases between.

V usage is TRBV9 and J usage is TRBJ2-7; TRBD1 might be the D (5 bases). V was clipped by 2 bases and J by 2 bases, with 14 bases between them. CDR3 length equals 15 residues. Germline assignment: CDR1 SGDLS and CDR2 YYNGEE. The CDR3 DNA sequence: TGTGCCAGCAGCGTTGGACACTCAACCCCCTACGAGCAGTACTTC. This sequence encodes CASSVGHSTPYEQYF.

The V and J genes are TRBV2 and TRBJ1-3; 10 positions match TRBD1. Per germline, CDR1 SNHLY and CDR2 FYNNEI. V was pared by 2 bases and J by 2 bases, with 6 bases of the junction left unmatched. This CDR3 is 17 amino acids long. CDR3 sequence reads: CASSEIRGQGAGNTIYF. DNA of the CDR3: TGTGCCAGCAGTGAAATTCGAGGACAGGGGGCTGGAAACACCATATATTTT. Complete variable domain (other parts from reference TRBV2 and TRBJ1-3): EPEVTQTPSHQVTQMGQEVILRCVPISNHLYFYWYRQILGQKVEFLVSFYNNEISEKSEIFDDQFSVERPDGSNFTLKIRSTKLEDSAMYFCASSEIRGQGAGNTIYFGEGSWLTVV.

This clone appeared a single time. The rearrangement joins TRBV4-1 to TRBJ2-3, with TRBD2 matching 8 bases. Losses at the gene ends were 1 base for V and 6 bases for J; bases not matched to a gene: 6. The CDR3 consists of 15 residues. The germline V gene has CDR1 MGHRA and CDR2 YSYEKL. The CDR3 loop is CASSQASGSQDTQYF. DNA of the CDR3: TGCGCCAGCAGCCAAGCCAGCGGGAGTCAGGATACGCAGTATTTT.

This chain links TRBV7-4 with TRBJ1-2; 7 nucleotides agree with TRBD1. The germline V gene encodes CDR1 SGHVT and CDR2 SQSDAQ. V lost 3 bases and J lost 2; bases outside the gene matches: 6. This CDR3 comprises 15 residues. CDR3 protein: CASSFRQGGNYGYTF. Written as DNA, the CDR3 is TGTGCCAGCAGCTTCCGGCAGGGGGGAAACTATGGCTACACCTTC.

The J gene is TRBJ2-1, the V gene TRBV7-9; the D gene is possibly TRBD1 (6 bases). CDR1 SEHNR and CDR2 FQNEAQ come from the germline V gene (reference sequence). There are 14 residues in the CDR3. V gave up 7 bases and J gave up 0 bases, with 10 bases separating them. The chain's CDR3 is CASNTGSSYNEQFF. The DNA of the CDR3 is TGTGCCAGCAACACAGGGAGCTCCTACAATGAGCAGTTCTTC.

The genes are TRBV6-5 and TRBJ2-3, with 10 positions matching TRBD2. This CDR3 has 14 residues. Germline V lookup: CDR1 MNHEY, CDR2 SVGAGI. Trimming took 5 bases from V and 3 from J; bases not matched to a gene: 2. The CDR3 protein is CASSSGRGTDTQYF. The CDR3 DNA is TGTGCCAGCAGTAGCGGGAGGGGGACAGATACGCAGTATTTT.

CDR3 nucleotides: TGTGCCAGCAGCCCCTTCGAGTCCTACGAGCAGTACTTC. It yields the protein CASSPFESYEQYF. V gene TRBV11-3 combines with J gene TRBJ2-7; D is ambiguous. V was cut by 5 bases and J by 1 base, with 9 bases left in between. Germline-derived CDR1 and CDR2 are SGHNT and YENEEA. The CDR3 has 13 residues.

This clone was seen once. This chain links TRBV2 with TRBJ2-2; D is possibly TRBD1 (5 bases). In germline, CDR1 is SNHLY, CDR2 FYNNEI. CDR3 length: 15 residues. Trimming stripped 6 bases from V and 5 bases from J, with 16 bases between. The CDR3 spells CASRFRQPETGELFF. As DNA, the CDR3 is TGTGCCAGCAGGTTTCGACAGCCGGAAACCGGGGAGCTGTTTTTT.

This CDR3 is CVARTGNTIYF. CDR3 sequence (DNA): TGTGTAGCCCGAACCGGAAACACCATATATTTT. This chain connects TRBV28 to TRBJ1-3, with D unresolved. The CDR3 totals 11 residues. The V gene's germline CDR1 is MDHEN and CDR2 SYDVKM.

The V call is TRBV18, the J call TRBJ2-5, with D possibly being TRBD1 (5 bases). The germline V gene encodes CDR1 KGHSH and CDR2 LQKENI. The CDR3 extends over 14 amino acids. Trimming took 0 bases from V and 2 from J, leaving 7 bases between them. DNA of the CDR3: TGTGCCAGCTCACCACCGCAGGGACAAGAGACCCAGTACTTC. Residues: CASSPPQGQETQYF.